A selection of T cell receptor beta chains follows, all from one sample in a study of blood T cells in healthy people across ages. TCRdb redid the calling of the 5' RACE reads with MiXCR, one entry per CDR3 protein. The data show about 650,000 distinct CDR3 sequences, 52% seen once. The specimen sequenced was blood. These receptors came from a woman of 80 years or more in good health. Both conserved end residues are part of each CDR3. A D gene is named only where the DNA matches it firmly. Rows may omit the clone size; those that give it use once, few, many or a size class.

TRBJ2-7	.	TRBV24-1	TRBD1	TGTTCCACCAGTTTTAAGGGGGCTGGCTACAATGAGCAGTACTTC	CSTSFKGAGYNEQYF
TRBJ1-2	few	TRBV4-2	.	TGTGCCAGTAACGTAAGGGGCAGCACGGGAGGCTACACCTTC	CASNVRGSTGGYTF
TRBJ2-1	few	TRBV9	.	TGTGCCAGCAGCGTAGCAGGGTGGTCCTACAATGAGCAGTTCTTC	CASSVAGWSYNEQFF
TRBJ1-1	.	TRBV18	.	TGTGCCAGCTCAAAAACGGGGTCTGATACTGAAGCTTTCTTT	CASSKTGSDTEAFF
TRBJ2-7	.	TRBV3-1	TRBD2	TGTGCCAGCAGCCAAGGCGGGAGTACCTACGAGCAGTACTTC	CASSQGGSTYEQYF
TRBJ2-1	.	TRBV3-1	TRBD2	TGTGCCAGCACCTCCGGGAATAGCGGGGGCGTTGGTGAGCAGTTCTTC	CASTSGNSGGVGEQFF
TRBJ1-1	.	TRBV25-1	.	TGTGCCAGCAGTGCCGAAACAGCCAGGAACACTGAAGCTTTCTTT	CASSAETARNTEAFF
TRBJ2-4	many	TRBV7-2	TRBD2	TGTGCCAGCAGCCCACTTACGGGAGGGGGGGCCAAAAACATTCAGTACTTC	CASSPLTGGGAKNIQYF
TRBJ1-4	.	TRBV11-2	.	TGTGCCAGCAGCTTAGGACAGCCCGGACCTGTAACTAATGAAAAACTGTTTTTT	CASSLGQPGPVTNEKLFF
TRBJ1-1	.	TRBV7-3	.	TGTGCCAGCAGCTTCCAGGGATCGAGCACTGAAGCTTTCTTT	CASSFQGSSTEAFF
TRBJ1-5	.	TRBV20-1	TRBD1	TGCAGTGCTAGAACCCCGGGACAGGGGTTCAATCAGCCCCAGCATTTT	CSARTPGQGFNQPQHF
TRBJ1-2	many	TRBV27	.	TGTGCCAGCAGTTTAGATATCATCCCTACCTATGGCTACACCTTC	CASSLDIIPTYGYTF
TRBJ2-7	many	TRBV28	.	TGTGCCAGCAATCCGGGCGGATTCTACGAGCAGTACTTC	CASNPGGFYEQYF
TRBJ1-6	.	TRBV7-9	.	TGTGCCAGCAGCCACCAGACAGGAATTAATTCACCCCTCCACTTT	CASSHQTGINSPLHF
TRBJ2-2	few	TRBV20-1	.	TGCAGTGCTAGGAAGAGAACGAACACCGGGGAGCTGTTTTTT	CSARKRTNTGELFF
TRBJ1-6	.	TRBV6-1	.	TGTGCCAGCAGACCTCTGGAGGTGGCCTTGTGTCCCCTCCACTTT	CASRPLEVALCPLHF
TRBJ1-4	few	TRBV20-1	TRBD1	TGCAGTGCAGCCGGGACAGGGTCCGAAAAACTGTTTTTT	CSAAGTGSEKLFF
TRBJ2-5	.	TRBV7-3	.	TGTGCCAGCAGCTTAAGTGGGTATTCCGGAGAGACCCAGTACTTC	CASSLSGYSGETQYF
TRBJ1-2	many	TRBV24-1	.	TGTGCCACCAGTGATGGGGCAGCGGATCCCCTCTACACCTTC	CATSDGAADPLYTF
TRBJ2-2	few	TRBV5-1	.	TGCGCCAGCAGCTTGGTACCAGGGAACACCGGGGAGCTGTTTTTT	CASSLVPGNTGELFF
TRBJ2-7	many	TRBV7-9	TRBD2	TGTGCCAGCAGCCCTAGCGGGACAAGCTCCTACGAGCAGTACTTC	CASSPSGTSSYEQYF
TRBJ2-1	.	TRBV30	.	TGTGCCTATACGGGAGACAGGAAGTTCTTC	CAYTGDRKFF
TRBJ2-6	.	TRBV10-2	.	TGCACCAGCAGTGACAGCATCTCTGGGGCCAACGTCCTGACTTTC	CTSSDSISGANVLTF
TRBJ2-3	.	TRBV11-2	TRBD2	TGTGCCAGCAGCTTTCGGGAGGCTAAGAGCACAGATACGCAGTATTTT	CASSFREAKSTDTQYF
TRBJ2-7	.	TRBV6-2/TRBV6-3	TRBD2	TGTGCCAGCAGCCATACTCCGGGAGGGACACCCTCCTACGAGCAGTACTTC	CASSHTPGGTPSYEQYF
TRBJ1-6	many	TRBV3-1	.	TGTGCCAGCAGCCAAGGTTCGGGGAGCTCCTATAATTCACCCCTCCACTTT	CASSQGSGSSYNSPLHF
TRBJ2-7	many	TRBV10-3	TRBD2	TGTGCCATCAGTGAGGGACTAGCGGGAGCGTACGAGCAGTACTTC	CAISEGLAGAYEQYF
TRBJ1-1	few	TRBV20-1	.	TGCAGTGCTAGGAGACAGGAGAACACTGAAGCTTTCTTT	CSARRQENTEAFF
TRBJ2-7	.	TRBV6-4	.	TGTGCCAGCAGGCAAACTGCCGGCCAAGAGGCCCAGTACTTC	CASRQTAGQEAQYF
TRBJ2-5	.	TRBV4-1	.	TGCGTCAGCAGCCCTTCCAGAGCGGCCCAAGAGACCCAGTACTTC	CVSSPSRAAQETQYF
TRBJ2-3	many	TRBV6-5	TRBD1	TGTGCCAGCAGTCCGGACAGGGGGACGCAGTATTTT	CASSPDRGTQYF
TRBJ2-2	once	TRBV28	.	TGTGCCAGCAGTTTAGAGGCGCACGGGGAGCTGTTTTTT	CASSLEAHGELFF
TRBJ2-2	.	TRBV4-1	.	TGCGCCAGCAGCCCGAGCCCCACAAACACCGGGGAGCTGTTTTTT	CASSPSPTNTGELFF
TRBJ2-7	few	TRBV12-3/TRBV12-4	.	TGTGCCAGCAGTCCCCCCGGGTTCGAGCAGTACTTC	CASSPPGFEQYF
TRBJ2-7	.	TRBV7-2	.	TGTGCCAGCAGCTTAGCTTTAGGGGGAACCTACGAGCAGTACTTC	CASSLALGGTYEQYF
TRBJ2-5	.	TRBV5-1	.	TGCGCCAGCAGCTTATACTCCGGGACCCAAGAGACCCAGTACTTC	CASSLYSGTQETQYF
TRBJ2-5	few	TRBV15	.	TGTGCCACCAGCAGAGGACGGTACCAGTACTTC	CATSRGRYQYF
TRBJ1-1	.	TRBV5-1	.	TGCGCCAGCAGCTTGGATCCAGAGACGAACACTGAAGCTTTCTTT	CASSLDPETNTEAFF
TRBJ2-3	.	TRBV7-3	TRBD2	TGTGCCAGCAGCTTAACTGGTAGCCTAGCGGGGGGAACAGATACGCAGTATTTT	CASSLTGSLAGGTDTQYF
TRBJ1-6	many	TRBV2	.	TGTGCCAGCAGTGAAGTGCCGAGCTCCTATAATTCACCCCTCCACTTT	CASSEVPSSYNSPLHF
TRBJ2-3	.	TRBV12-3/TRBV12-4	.	TGTGCCAGCAGAGTGAGAGCAGATATGCAATATTTT	CASRVRADMQYF
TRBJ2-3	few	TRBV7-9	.	TGTGCCAGCAGCTTTGGAAATCCAGGGCAGTATTTT	CASSFGNPGQYF
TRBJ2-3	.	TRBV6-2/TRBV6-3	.	TGTGCCAGCAGGGGATACCCAGATACGCAGTATTTT	CASRGYPDTQYF
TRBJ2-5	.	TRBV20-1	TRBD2	TGCAGTGCTCGGCCCTGGACTAGCGGAGACTACAATGAGCAGTACTTC	CSARPWTSGDYNEQYF
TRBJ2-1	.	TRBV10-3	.	TGTGCCATCAGTGAGTCCACTCTGCAGTTCTTC	CAISESTLQFF
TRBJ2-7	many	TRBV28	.	TGTGCCAGCAGTCCCGAACAGGGAAACGAGCAGTACTTC	CASSPEQGNEQYF